The 3 T cell receptor beta chains below come from one sample, sequenced in a study of T cells in Graves' hyperthyroidism and ophthalmopathy. There were TCR beta CDR3 regions amplified from RNA transcripts. During a first-round RT-PCR of the TCR CDR3, the HTBI primer set was used. TCRdb re-derived calls from the multiplex PCR reads in MiXCR, one entry per CDR3 protein. The table includes hundreds of thousands of distinct CDR3 sequences, less than 15% detected once. Sequencing input: blood. The receptors originated from a woman younger than 30 with Graves' hyperthyroidism.

This clonotype was counted between two and nine times. The J gene is TRBJ2-6, the V gene TRBV6-6; D is undetermined. CDR3 size: 15 residues. The V and J ends lost 2 bases and 7 bases respectively, with 12 bases between them. Germline assignment: CDR1 MNHNY and CDR2 SVGAGI (reference sequence). This CDR3 reads CASSYKTSRANVLTF. In DNA form, the CDR3 reads TGTGCCAGCAGTTACAAGACTTCTCGAGCCAACGTCCTGACTTTC.

This clonotype was observed many times. The chain is built from TRBV4-1 and TRBJ2-7; a possible D gene is TRBD2 (5 bases). The germline V and J ends were trimmed by 0 bases and 3 bases, with 15 bases remaining between them. The CDR3 runs 16 residues. Germline V CDR1 and CDR2: MGHRA, YSYEKL. The chain's CDR3 is CASSQEGSSRYYEQYF. CDR3 bases: TGCGCCAGCAGCCAAGAAGGGAGTTCCCGCTACTACGAGCAGTACTTC.

V usage is TRBV7-8 and J usage is TRBJ1-6; no clear D. V was pared by 1 base and J by 4 bases, with 17 bases between. The CDR3 has 18 residues. Per the germline V gene, CDR1 is SGHVS and CDR2 is FQNEAQ. Here the CDR3 DNA reads TGTGCCAGCAGCTTAGTAGGGTGGGTCGGAGGATATAATTCACCCCTCCACTTT. Its protein product is CASSLVGWVGGYNSPLHF.